Shown below are 13 T cell receptor beta chains from a single sample sequenced in a study of beta chain features in type 1 diabetes. The study reverse transcribed the entire isolated RNA, so it sequenced expressed TCRB transcripts. The method was immunoSEQ multiplex PCR; TCRdb's version includes in-frame clones alone and lacks a portion of them. The sample consists of roughly 250,000 clones, over 8.5% of them appearing once. The material sequenced was naive CD4+ T cells from blood. The receptors derive from a woman younger than 35 in good health.

This clone was observed a few times. The chain uses TRBV29-1 and TRBJ2-5, with D maybe TRBD1 (6 bases). The CDR3 totals 15 residues. V was clipped by 4 bases and J by 2 bases, with 17 bases between them. Germline loops: CDR1 SQVTM, CDR2 ANQGSEA. CDR3 sequence: CSVVDLIGGQETQYF. The DNA for the CDR3 is TGCAGCGTTGTGGACCTCATAGGGGGACAAGAGACCCAGTACTTC.

This clone has more than one count but fewer than ten. The chain uses TRBV6-1 and TRBJ1-2; no reliable D call. The CDR3 is 15 residues long. With 4 bases removed from V and 0 bases from J, the gap between germline ends came to 12 bases. CDR1 is MNHNS and CDR2 is SASEGT in the germline V gene. The CDR3: CASSVEVFANYGYTF. The CDR3 bases are TGTGCCAGCAGTGTCGAGGTGTTCGCTAACTATGGCTACACCTTC.

The chain has TRBV7-2 and TRBJ1-4, with D tentatively TRBD1 (6 bases). Germline values: CDR1 SGHTA, CDR2 FQGNSA. This CDR3 region has 15 residues. V lost 6 bases and J lost 6, with 17 bases in between. CDR3 sequence (DNA): TGTGCCAGCAGTAGACAGGAATTGAGGGATGAAAAACTGTTTTTT. Amino acid sequence: CASSRQELRDEKLFF.

This clone occurred a few times. This chain connects TRBV7-8 to TRBJ2-1; 15 bases map to TRBD2. Looked up from germline, CDR1 is SGHVS and CDR2 is FQNEAQ. Germline trimming cut 3 bases from V and 7 bases from J; bases unmatched to any gene: 7. This CDR3 comprises 17 residues. The chain's CDR3 is CASSFLGLAGGVNEQFF. CDR3 coding DNA: TGTGCCAGCAGCTTCCTCGGACTAGCGGGAGGGGTGAATGAGCAGTTCTTC.

V usage is TRBV15 and J usage is TRBJ1-3, with TRBD1 matching over 7 bases. The CDR3 spans 17 residues. The germline CDR1 and CDR2 sequences are LNHNV and YYDKDF (reference sequence). V lost 3 bases and J lost 3; bases outside the gene matches: 11. As DNA, the CDR3 is TGTGCCACCAGCAGCGCTCGTGACAGGGTCGGTGGAAACACCATATATTTT. Translated, it gives CATSSARDRVGGNTIYF.

The chain carries TRBV6-5 and TRBJ2-7; TRBD2 might be the D (6 bases). The V gene's germline CDR1 is MNHEY and CDR2 SVGAGI. Trimming removed 2 bases at V and 9 bases at J, with 14 bases between. The CDR3 length is 13 residues. CDR3 bases: TGTGCCAGCAGTTACGGGCACACGGAGGGGCAGTACTTC. This sequence encodes CASSYGHTEGQYF.

This chain links TRBV19 with TRBJ1-5; TRBD1 is a possible D gene (6 bases). The germline V and J ends were trimmed by 5 bases and 6 bases, with 11 bases remaining between them. CDR3 length: 13 residues. The V gene's germline CDR1 is LNHDA and CDR2 SQIVND (reference sequence). CDR3 sequence: CASSRGAGQPQHF. Here the CDR3 DNA reads TGTGCCAGTAGTCGGGGGGCGGGTCAGCCCCAGCATTTT.

This clone has only a few counts. This rearrangement joins TRBV30 to TRBJ2-3; 11 bases are shared with TRBD2. CDR1 and CDR2 from the germline V gene are GTSNPN and SVGIG (reference sequence). With V trimmed by 0 bases and J by 6 bases, 5 bases remained unmatched. CDR3 length: 15 amino acids. CDR3 nucleotide sequence: TGTGCCTGGAGTGTACTAGCGGGAGTGGGGGATACGCAGTATTTT. Its translation is CAWSVLAGVGDTQYF.

This rearrangement joins TRBV5-1 to TRBJ1-1; possibly TRBD1 for D (5 bases). This CDR3 has 13 amino acids. Germline V gene sequence: CDR1 SGHRS, CDR2 YFSETQ. V lost 5 bases to trimming and J lost 2 bases, with 10 bases between them. CDR3 residues: CASRWGDNTEAFF. As DNA, the CDR3 is TGCGCCAGCAGATGGGGGGATAACACTGAAGCTTTCTTT.

This chain links TRBV19 with TRBJ1-4; D remains ambiguous. This CDR3 spans 14 amino acids. Trimming shortened V by 1 base and J by 0 bases, and 3 bases separated the two germline ends. CDR1 and CDR2 from the germline V gene are LNHDA and SQIVND (reference sequence). CDR3 loop: CASSIAATNEKLFF. The CDR3 DNA follows: TGTGCCAGTAGTATAGCAGCAACTAATGAAAAACTGTTTTTT.

This chain links TRBV5-4 with TRBJ1-3; D remains unclear. The CDR3 length is 13 residues. Trimming took off 9 bases at V and 6 bases at J, with 16 bases between the two ends. Germline V lookup: CDR1 SGHNT, CDR2 YYREEE (reference sequence). Here the CDR3 DNA reads TGTGCCAACAAACCAGGCAGTCTAAACACCATATATTTT. Its translation is CANKPGSLNTIYF.

This clone has more than one count but fewer than ten. The V call is TRBV5-1, the J call TRBJ2-1; no reliable D call. The V and J ends lost 0 bases and 8 bases respectively, with 12 bases between them. This CDR3 comprises 14 residues. Germline V gene data show CDR1 as SGHRS and CDR2 as YFSETQ. CDR3 nucleotide sequence: TGCGCCAGCAGCTTGGTCGGTGTGGGCGATGAGCAGTTCTTC. Its protein is CASSLVGVGDEQFF.

This clone has a handful of counts. The chain uses TRBV6-1 and TRBJ2-7; D remains unclear. CDR3 length: 11 residues. V was cut by 7 bases and J by 2 bases, with 6 bases left in between. Germline CDR1 MNHNS, CDR2 SASEGT. The CDR3 DNA reads as TGTGCCAGCAAAGCGACCTACGAGCAGTACTTC. Translated: CASKATYEQYF.